The entry below describes one TCR beta chain. Antigen: not known. The entry originates in a study of cytomegalovirus exposure and HLA in healthy donors. Notes on the study in general: When analyzed later, the rates of TCR association showed variation by HLA locus, with DRB1 the most and HLA-C the fewest.

The CDR3 loop spans 16 amino acids. CDR1 and CDR2 (germline): MGHDK, SYGVNS. The J segment lost 9 bases and the V segment lost 2 bases, leaving 11 bases of the junction unmatched. The PCR made use of 60 Vbeta and 13 Jbeta primers. Data came from immunoSEQ multiplex PCR; TCRdb stores just in-frame clones and leaves some out. The data contain approximately 69,000 clones, about 70% of them singletons. The rearrangement uses TRBV25-1 and TRBJ2-1; 9 bases line up with TRBD2. Sequenced: PBMCs. The clonotype was recovered from a young man in good health and CMV-seronegative. CDR3 sequence reads: CASSERWIAGEVEQFF. CDR3 in DNA: TGTGCCAGCAGTGAAAGGTGGATAGCGGGGGAGGTTGAGCAGTTCTTC.